Listed below are T cell receptor beta chains from one sample, sequenced in a study of cytomegalovirus exposure and HLA in healthy donors. Measured with immunoSEQ multiplex PCR; TCRdb has only the in-frame clones, and not every one. The data show approximately 140,000 clones, about four fifths seen once. Input material: PBMCs. The source is a male donor in good health and CMV-seronegative. The CDR3 runs from the conserved cysteine through the conserved F or W. The order of the fields is clone size, V gene, J gene, D gene, CDR3 protein, CDR3 DNA. D genes are given only for firm matches. Only some rows state a clone size, as once, few, many or a class for expanded clones.

abundance: .; v_gene: TRBV2; j_gene: TRBJ2-7; d_gene: TRBD1; CDR3aa: CASSVEGAPYEQYF; CDR3nt: TGTGCCAGCAGTGTAGAGGGGGCTCCCTACGAGCAGTACTTC
abundance: .; v_gene: TRBV11-2; j_gene: TRBJ2-3; d_gene: .; CDR3aa: CASSLGVAGSTDTQYF; CDR3nt: TGTGCCAGCAGCTTAGGGGTGGCAGGTAGCACAGATACGCAGTATTTT
abundance: .; v_gene: TRBV19; j_gene: TRBJ2-1; d_gene: TRBD2; CDR3aa: CASGHGAGVHNEQFF; CDR3nt: TGTGCCAGTGGGCATGGAGCGGGAGTCCACAATGAGCAGTTCTTC
abundance: once; v_gene: TRBV4-1; j_gene: TRBJ2-7; d_gene: TRBD2; CDR3aa: CASSHVGLAASYEQYF; CDR3nt: TGCGCCAGCAGCCATGTCGGACTAGCGGCTTCCTACGAGCAGTACTTC
abundance: .; v_gene: TRBV27; j_gene: TRBJ2-1; d_gene: TRBD2; CDR3aa: CASSLDRAGGPNEQFF; CDR3nt: TGTGCCAGCAGTTTAGATCGAGCGGGAGGGCCAAATGAGCAGTTCTTC
abundance: .; v_gene: TRBV27; j_gene: TRBJ1-2; d_gene: TRBD1; CDR3aa: CASSLGQGWGYTF; CDR3nt: TGTGCCAGCAGTCTGGGACAGGGCTGGGGCTACACCTTC
abundance: .; v_gene: TRBV2; j_gene: TRBJ2-1; d_gene: TRBD2; CDR3aa: CASERREGLFGNEQFF; CDR3nt: TGTGCCAGCGAAAGGCGGGAGGGCCTCTTTGGGAATGAGCAGTTCTTC
abundance: .; v_gene: TRBV7-2; j_gene: TRBJ1-1; d_gene: TRBD1; CDR3aa: CASSFGQGGEAFF; CDR3nt: TGTGCCAGCAGCTTCGGACAGGGAGGGGAAGCTTTCTTT
abundance: .; v_gene: TRBV5-6; j_gene: TRBJ2-7; d_gene: .; CDR3aa: CASSLAEGLGAYEQYF; CDR3nt: TGTGCCAGCAGCTTGGCCGAGGGTCTCGGGGCCTACGAGCAGTACTTC
abundance: .; v_gene: TRBV29-1; j_gene: TRBJ2-7; d_gene: .; CDR3aa: CSVEGESSYEQYF; CDR3nt: TGCAGCGTTGAAGGGGAGAGCTCCTACGAGCAGTACTTC
abundance: .; v_gene: TRBV19; j_gene: TRBJ2-7; d_gene: TRBD1; CDR3aa: CASRTGQEYPHEQYF; CDR3nt: TGTGCCAGTAGGACAGGACAGGAATATCCCCACGAGCAGTACTTC
abundance: few; v_gene: TRBV11-2; j_gene: TRBJ1-6; d_gene: .; CDR3aa: CASSLTGSSYNSPLHF; CDR3nt: TGTGCCAGCAGCTTAACCGGGAGCTCCTATAATTCACCCCTCCACTTT
abundance: .; v_gene: TRBV18; j_gene: TRBJ2-7; d_gene: TRBD1; CDR3aa: CASSPGTGYYEQYF; CDR3nt: TGTGCCAGCTCACCCGGGACAGGGTACTACGAGCAGTACTTC
abundance: once; v_gene: TRBV6-5; j_gene: TRBJ2-7; d_gene: TRBD2; CDR3aa: CASSESLAGGKEQYF; CDR3nt: TGTGCCAGCAGCGAGAGCCTAGCGGGAGGGAAAGAGCAGTACTTC
abundance: .; v_gene: TRBV7-2; j_gene: TRBJ1-2; d_gene: .; CDR3aa: CASSWDMYGYTF; CDR3nt: TGTGCCAGCAGCTGGGACATGTATGGCTACACCTTC
abundance: .; v_gene: TRBV13; j_gene: TRBJ2-3; d_gene: TRBD2; CDR3aa: CASSPRAGVTSGTDTQYF; CDR3nt: TGTGCCAGCAGCCCCCGGGCGGGGGTTACTAGCGGCACAGATACGCAGTATTTT
abundance: .; v_gene: TRBV7-9; j_gene: TRBJ2-1; d_gene: .; CDR3aa: CASSFWLSTYNEQFF; CDR3nt: TGTGCCAGCAGCTTTTGGCTTTCGACCTACAATGAGCAGTTCTTC
abundance: .; v_gene: TRBV5-8; j_gene: TRBJ2-1; d_gene: .; CDR3aa: CASSLTYHEQFF; CDR3nt: TGTGCCAGCAGCTTAACATACCATGAGCAGTTCTTC
abundance: few; v_gene: TRBV2; j_gene: TRBJ2-1; d_gene: TRBD2; CDR3aa: CASSTRLAGYNEQFF; CDR3nt: TGTGCCAGCAGTACACGACTAGCGGGTTACAATGAGCAGTTCTTC
abundance: .; v_gene: TRBV7-3; j_gene: TRBJ2-1; d_gene: .; CDR3aa: CASSPGLGGLEQFF; CDR3nt: TGTGCCAGCAGCCCCGGTCTGGGGGGACTTGAGCAGTTCTTC
abundance: .; v_gene: TRBV7-9; j_gene: TRBJ2-7; d_gene: .; CDR3aa: CASSPRGAYEQYF; CDR3nt: TGTGCCAGCAGCCCACGGGGGGCTTACGAGCAGTACTTC
abundance: .; v_gene: TRBV2; j_gene: TRBJ1-1; d_gene: .; CDR3aa: CASSEAPTGGGTEAFF; CDR3nt: TGTGCCAGCAGTGAAGCCCCGACAGGAGGAGGAACTGAAGCTTTCTTT
abundance: .; v_gene: TRBV4-3; j_gene: TRBJ2-1; d_gene: .; CDR3aa: CASSQDGPGYEYNEQFF; CDR3nt: TGCGCCAGCAGCCAAGATGGGCCAGGTTATGAATACAATGAGCAGTTCTTC
abundance: .; v_gene: TRBV7-2; j_gene: TRBJ2-3; d_gene: TRBD2; CDR3aa: CASSFLAASTDTQYF; CDR3nt: TGTGCCAGCAGCTTTCTAGCGGCTAGCACAGATACGCAGTATTTT
abundance: .; v_gene: TRBV5-1; j_gene: TRBJ2-1; d_gene: TRBD2; CDR3aa: CASSSLAGGPGNEQFF; CDR3nt: TGCGCCAGCAGCTCACTAGCGGGAGGGCCGGGTAATGAGCAGTTCTTC
abundance: .; v_gene: TRBV5-6; j_gene: TRBJ1-5; d_gene: .; CDR3aa: CASSPSRGSGVPYNQPQHF; CDR3nt: TGTGCCAGCAGCCCGTCCCGGGGGTCCGGAGTTCCCTACAATCAGCCCCAGCATTTT
abundance: .; v_gene: TRBV28; j_gene: TRBJ2-1; d_gene: .; CDR3aa: CATRRAYNEQFF; CDR3nt: TGTGCCACTAGGCGGGCCTACAATGAGCAGTTCTTC
abundance: .; v_gene: TRBV29-1; j_gene: TRBJ1-1; d_gene: .; CDR3aa: CSVEQDSSEAFF; CDR3nt: TGCAGCGTTGAACAGGACAGTTCTGAAGCTTTCTTT
abundance: .; v_gene: TRBV5-4; j_gene: TRBJ2-7; d_gene: TRBD1; CDR3aa: CASSYGSGQAYEQYF; CDR3nt: TGTGCCAGCAGCTACGGTTCAGGACAGGCCTACGAGCAGTACTTC
abundance: few; v_gene: TRBV5-4; j_gene: TRBJ2-5; d_gene: .; CDR3aa: CASSTSSRETQYF; CDR3nt: TGTGCCAGCAGCACTAGTTCCCGAGAGACCCAGTACTTC
abundance: .; v_gene: TRBV29-1; j_gene: TRBJ1-4; d_gene: .; CDR3aa: CSADLETGELFF; CDR3nt: TGCAGCGCCGACCTTGAAACGGGTGAACTGTTTTTT
abundance: .; v_gene: TRBV27; j_gene: TRBJ2-3; d_gene: .; CDR3aa: CASSLAGSNTQYF; CDR3nt: TGTGCCAGCAGTTTGGCAGGTTCTAATACGCAGTATTTT
abundance: .; v_gene: TRBV4-3; j_gene: TRBJ2-1; d_gene: .; CDR3aa: CASSRLPQGGSYNEQFF; CDR3nt: TGCGCCAGCAGCCGACTACCCCAGGGGGGCTCCTACAATGAGCAGTTCTTC
abundance: once; v_gene: TRBV6-6; j_gene: TRBJ1-5; d_gene: .; CDR3aa: CASRDKSLNQPQHF; CDR3nt: TGTGCCAGCAGGGACAAGTCCCTTAATCAGCCCCAGCATTTT
abundance: .; v_gene: TRBV27; j_gene: TRBJ1-6; d_gene: TRBD1; CDR3aa: CASSVGQGRGYSPLHF; CDR3nt: TGTGCCAGCAGTGTCGGACAGGGCCGGGGGTATTCACCCCTCCACTTT
abundance: .; v_gene: TRBV7-3; j_gene: TRBJ1-4; d_gene: .; CDR3aa: CASPLEGNNEKLFF; CDR3nt: TGTGCCAGCCCCTTGGAGGGGAATAATGAAAAACTGTTTTTT
abundance: .; v_gene: TRBV10-1; j_gene: TRBJ2-7; d_gene: .; CDR3aa: CASSSTRSSNEQYF; CDR3nt: TGCGCCAGCAGTTCGACTAGATCGTCCAACGAGCAGTACTTC
abundance: few; v_gene: TRBV6-1; j_gene: TRBJ2-2; d_gene: .; CDR3aa: CASSPGLVNTGELFF; CDR3nt: TGTGCCAGCAGTCCGGGACTGGTGAACACCGGGGAGCTGTTTTTT
abundance: .; v_gene: TRBV14; j_gene: TRBJ2-7; d_gene: .; CDR3aa: CASSQDVGSYEQYF; CDR3nt: TGTGCCAGCAGCCAAGACGTCGGGTCCTACGAGCAGTACTTC
abundance: .; v_gene: TRBV29-1; j_gene: TRBJ2-3; d_gene: .; CDR3aa: CSGRSTGRTDTQYF; CDR3nt: TGCAGCGGGCGGTCAACAGGCCGCACAGATACGCAGTATTTT
abundance: .; v_gene: TRBV6-5; j_gene: TRBJ1-5; d_gene: TRBD1; CDR3aa: CASSYGSGQGETQHF; CDR3nt: TGTGCCAGCAGTTACGGTTCGGGACAGGGAGAAACCCAGCATTTT
abundance: .; v_gene: TRBV30; j_gene: TRBJ2-2; d_gene: TRBD2; CDR3aa: CAWSIGGTGELFF; CDR3nt: TGTGCCTGGAGTATCGGGGGGACCGGGGAGCTGTTTTTT
abundance: .; v_gene: TRBV6-6; j_gene: TRBJ2-7; d_gene: .; CDR3aa: CATRKGDSSYEQYF; CDR3nt: TGTGCCACCCGGAAAGGGGATAGCTCCTACGAGCAGTACTTC
abundance: .; v_gene: TRBV28; j_gene: TRBJ2-1; d_gene: .; CDR3aa: CASSPRIRSSYNEQFF; CDR3nt: TGTGCCAGCAGTCCTCGCATTCGGAGCTCCTACAATGAGCAGTTCTTC
abundance: .; v_gene: TRBV4-1; j_gene: TRBJ2-7; d_gene: TRBD2; CDR3aa: CASSQGLAWEQYF; CDR3nt: TGCGCCAGCAGCCAGGGACTAGCTTGGGAGCAGTACTTC
abundance: .; v_gene: TRBV10-3; j_gene: TRBJ1-1; d_gene: TRBD1; CDR3aa: CAISGTGVLAEAFF; CDR3nt: TGTGCCATCAGTGGTACAGGGGTTTTGGCTGAAGCTTTCTTT
abundance: many; v_gene: TRBV7-6; j_gene: TRBJ2-7; d_gene: .; CDR3aa: CASSPQPGPYEQYF; CDR3nt: TGTGCCAGCAGCCCCCAGCCGGGTCCCTACGAGCAGTACTTC
abundance: .; v_gene: TRBV7-9; j_gene: TRBJ2-1; d_gene: .; CDR3aa: CASSPLGSYNEQFF; CDR3nt: TGTGCCAGCAGCCCACTCGGGTCCTACAATGAGCAGTTCTTC
abundance: .; v_gene: TRBV30; j_gene: TRBJ2-2; d_gene: TRBD2; CDR3aa: CAWSVNRRTSGRAGELFF; CDR3nt: TGTGCCTGGAGTGTAAACCGGAGGACTAGCGGGAGAGCCGGGGAGCTGTTTTTT
abundance: .; v_gene: TRBV28; j_gene: TRBJ2-7; d_gene: TRBD2; CDR3aa: CASSDSGRSYEQYF; CDR3nt: TGTGCCAGCAGTGATAGCGGGAGATCCTACGAGCAGTACTTC
abundance: .; v_gene: TRBV5-4; j_gene: TRBJ2-7; d_gene: TRBD2; CDR3aa: CASSFGSGRTYEQYF; CDR3nt: TGTGCCAGCAGCTTTGGTAGCGGGAGGACCTACGAGCAGTACTTC
abundance: .; v_gene: TRBV5-4; j_gene: TRBJ2-1; d_gene: .; CDR3aa: CASSLDSSYNEQFF; CDR3nt: TGTGCCAGCAGCTTGGACTCCTCCTACAATGAGCAGTTCTTC
abundance: .; v_gene: TRBV7-2; j_gene: TRBJ2-5; d_gene: TRBD2; CDR3aa: CASSSWGGGERQYF; CDR3nt: TGTGCCAGCAGCTCGTGGGGGGGTGGAGAACGGCAGTACTTC
abundance: .; v_gene: TRBV6-6; j_gene: TRBJ2-1; d_gene: .; CDR3aa: CASSISGESYNEQFF; CDR3nt: TGTGCCAGCAGTATTTCAGGGGAATCCTACAATGAGCAGTTCTTC
abundance: .; v_gene: TRBV19; j_gene: TRBJ2-2; d_gene: TRBD2; CDR3aa: CASRGLAGDMNTGELFF; CDR3nt: TGTGCCAGTAGGGGACTAGCGGGAGACATGAACACCGGGGAGCTGTTTTTT
abundance: .; v_gene: TRBV6-1; j_gene: TRBJ2-7; d_gene: TRBD2; CDR3aa: CASTAGTRDYEQYF; CDR3nt: TGTGCCAGCACGGCCGGGACTAGGGACTACGAGCAGTACTTC
abundance: .; v_gene: TRBV6-5; j_gene: TRBJ2-3; d_gene: .; CDR3aa: CATQEGFGTDTQYF; CDR3nt: TGTGCCACCCAAGAGGGCTTTGGCACAGATACGCAGTATTTT
abundance: .; v_gene: TRBV28; j_gene: TRBJ1-4; d_gene: TRBD1; CDR3aa: CASSPRGQGAVELFF; CDR3nt: TGTGCCAGCAGTCCGCGGGGGCAGGGGGCGGTCGAGCTGTTTTTT
abundance: .; v_gene: TRBV7-9; j_gene: TRBJ2-5; d_gene: .; CDR3aa: CASSFRIRGQETQYF; CDR3nt: TGTGCCAGCAGCTTTCGGATTCGCGGGCAAGAGACCCAGTACTTC